Listed below are T cell receptor beta chains from one sample, sequenced in a study of blood T cell repertoires in COVID-19. Assay: immunoSEQ multiplex PCR; the TCRdb copy retains only in-frame clones and omits some. This sample has about half a million clones, with approximately 85% found just once. The sample was peripheral blood. The receptors stem from a human donor in a cohort sampled during active COVID-19. Both conserved end residues are part of each CDR3. Fields, in order: CDR3 DNA, CDR3 protein, clone size, J gene, D gene, V gene. The D gene is left open where the match is weak. Size is stated for part of the rows, as once, few or many counts, or as a class when the clone is expanded.

DNA: TGTGCCAGCAGCTCCTCGACTAGTCGTGTGTTCTTC
CDR3: CASSSSTSRVFF
size: .
J: TRBJ2-1
D: .
V: TRBV7-2

DNA: TGTGCCTGGAGGGTGATGGGAGGGCCTGGTGAGCAGTTCTTC
CDR3: CAWRVMGGPGEQFF
size: .
J: TRBJ2-1
D: TRBD2
V: TRBV30

DNA: TGTGCCAGCAGCGTACTGGCTAGCGGGACCGAGCAGTACTTC
CDR3: CASSVLASGTEQYF
size: .
J: TRBJ2-7
D: TRBD2
V: TRBV9

DNA: TGTGCCAGCAGCCAAGATCTGAGGTTAGGGAGGATGAAGAGTGGCTACACCTTC
CDR3: CASSQDLRLGRMKSGYTF
size: .
J: TRBJ1-2
D: .
V: TRBV3-1/TRBV3-2

DNA: TGCGCCAGCAGCTGGGGCAGGGAAGGAAACACCATATATTTT
CDR3: CASSWGREGNTIYF
size: .
J: TRBJ1-3
D: .
V: TRBV5-1

DNA: TGTGCCAGCAGCCCCCCCAGGGCAGGCATTCAGTACTTC
CDR3: CASSPPRAGIQYF
size: .
J: TRBJ2-4
D: .
V: TRBV28

DNA: TGTGCCACCAGTTTGGAGGTTCTGGGTAATGAAAAACTGTTTTTT
CDR3: CATSLEVLGNEKLFF
size: .
J: TRBJ1-4
D: .
V: TRBV15

DNA: TGTGCCAGCAGCGTAGCTACCCCCACAGGGGCAGAGACCCAGTACTTC
CDR3: CASSVATPTGAETQYF
size: .
J: TRBJ2-5
D: TRBD1
V: TRBV9

DNA: TGTGCCAGCAGCTCGCGACAGGGGGCCGGGGGAAACACCATATATTTT
CDR3: CASSSRQGAGGNTIYF
size: once
J: TRBJ1-3
D: TRBD1
V: TRBV7-2

DNA: TGCAGCGTTGGGGCAGGGCCCTCGGTCGATACGCAGTATTTT
CDR3: CSVGAGPSVDTQYF
size: .
J: TRBJ2-3
D: .
V: TRBV29-1

DNA: TGTGCCAGCAGAGTCGGACAATCTAATTCACCCCTCCACTTT
CDR3: CASRVGQSNSPLHF
size: .
J: TRBJ1-6
D: .
V: TRBV7-9

DNA: TGTGCCAGCAGCTTTACTAGCGGGATTAACAATGAGCAGTTCTTC
CDR3: CASSFTSGINNEQFF
size: .
J: TRBJ2-1
D: TRBD2
V: TRBV7-8

DNA: TGTGCCATCAGGGGGGGGACCGAAGCCTACGAGCAGTACTTC
CDR3: CAIRGGTEAYEQYF
size: .
J: TRBJ2-7
D: TRBD2
V: TRBV10-3

DNA: TGTGCCAGCAGTTACCCCCCCGCGGGATCACCCCTCCACTTT
CDR3: CASSYPPAGSPLHF
size: .
J: TRBJ1-6
D: .
V: TRBV6-2/TRBV6-3

DNA: TGTGCCAGCAGCTTTGGACAGACGAACACCGGGGAGCTGTTTTTT
CDR3: CASSFGQTNTGELFF
size: .
J: TRBJ2-2
D: .
V: TRBV5-4

DNA: TGTGCCAGCAGGCCGACTAGCGGGAGTTCCTACGAGCAGTACTTC
CDR3: CASRPTSGSSYEQYF
size: .
J: TRBJ2-7
D: TRBD2
V: TRBV7-2

DNA: TGCGCCAGCAGCTTGGGTTTAAGACAGGGGGCTCGTGGCTACACCTTC
CDR3: CASSLGLRQGARGYTF
size: .
J: TRBJ1-2
D: TRBD1
V: TRBV5-1

DNA: TGTGCCATCAGTGCGACCAGGGCAGGTACCTACAATGAGCAGTTCTTC
CDR3: CAISATRAGTYNEQFF
size: .
J: TRBJ2-1
D: .
V: TRBV10-3

DNA: TGTGCCAGCAGTCCCACAGGATCGAACACCGGGGAGCTGTTTTTT
CDR3: CASSPTGSNTGELFF
size: .
J: TRBJ2-2
D: .
V: TRBV6-4

DNA: TGTGCCAGCAGCGGGCGGGACAGCGCCTACGAGCAGTACTTC
CDR3: CASSGRDSAYEQYF
size: .
J: TRBJ2-7
D: .
V: TRBV11-3

DNA: TGTGCCAGCAGTCGCCGGACAGTCCTAAATGAAAAACTGTTTTTT
CDR3: CASSRRTVLNEKLFF
size: .
J: TRBJ1-4
D: .
V: TRBV2

DNA: TGTGCCAGCAGCACGGACAGATTGAACACTGAAGCTTTCTTT
CDR3: CASSTDRLNTEAFF
size: .
J: TRBJ1-1
D: .
V: TRBV6-2/TRBV6-3

DNA: TGTGCCAGCAGTGAATACAGGGGAATCTCTGGGGCCAACGTCCTGACTTTC
CDR3: CASSEYRGISGANVLTF
size: .
J: TRBJ2-6
D: TRBD1
V: TRBV2

DNA: TGTGCCAGCAGCTTTTTGGGAGCGGGGAATGAGCAGTTCTTC
CDR3: CASSFLGAGNEQFF
size: .
J: TRBJ2-1
D: TRBD2
V: TRBV7-6

DNA: TGTGCCAGCACCGGACTAGAGAGCACAGATACGCAGTATTTT
CDR3: CASTGLESTDTQYF
size: .
J: TRBJ2-3
D: TRBD2
V: TRBV7-9

DNA: TGTGCCAGCAGTTACACCGCTAGCGGAGGGGGAGAGACCCAGTACTTC
CDR3: CASSYTASGGGETQYF
size: .
J: TRBJ2-5
D: .
V: TRBV6-5

DNA: TGTGCCAGCAGCTGGGGACAGGTCAAACCCAGGGAGCAGTACTTC
CDR3: CASSWGQVKPREQYF
size: .
J: TRBJ2-7
D: TRBD1
V: TRBV11-3

DNA: TGTGCCAGCAGTTCCCCCGTTTTAGGGGACACTGAAGCTTTCTTT
CDR3: CASSSPVLGDTEAFF
size: .
J: TRBJ1-1
D: .
V: TRBV6-5

DNA: TGTGCCAGCAGAAACAGGCCCGACTCTGGAAACACCATATATTTT
CDR3: CASRNRPDSGNTIYF
size: .
J: TRBJ1-3
D: .
V: TRBV28

DNA: TGTGCCAGCAGCGTGGGACAGGGGATCGGGGCCCAGCATTTT
CDR3: CASSVGQGIGAQHF
size: .
J: TRBJ1-5
D: TRBD1
V: TRBV7-9

DNA: TGTGCCAGTAGTATAGTTGGCAGTGCTTGGGAGACCCAGTACTTC
CDR3: CASSIVGSAWETQYF
size: .
J: TRBJ2-5
D: .
V: TRBV19

DNA: TGTGCCAGCAGCTCTACCCCCGGACAGGGCTACTATGGCTACACCTTC
CDR3: CASSSTPGQGYYGYTF
size: .
J: TRBJ1-2
D: TRBD1
V: TRBV11-2

DNA: TGTGCCAGCAGTTTTAGCGGGAGTGCTAGAGAGACCCAGTACTTC
CDR3: CASSFSGSARETQYF
size: .
J: TRBJ2-5
D: TRBD2
V: TRBV6-6

DNA: TGTGCCAGCAGCTTAACATCGTTCCAAGGGGGCGTAAGTTTGGGCAATCAGCCCCAGCATTTT
CDR3: CASSLTSFQGGVSLGNQPQHF
size: .
J: TRBJ1-5
D: TRBD1
V: TRBV7-3

DNA: TGTGCCAGCAGCCAAGGGAGGGAATATGGCTACACCTTC
CDR3: CASSQGREYGYTF
size: .
J: TRBJ1-2
D: .
V: TRBV3-1/TRBV3-2

DNA: TGTGCCAGCAGCTTAGTGGCGGGAGGTAGCAATCAGCCCCAGCATTTT
CDR3: CASSLVAGGSNQPQHF
size: .
J: TRBJ1-5
D: .
V: TRBV7-9

DNA: TGTGCCTGGAACGGGGGGCAGGGTGAAGCTTTCTTT
CDR3: CAWNGGQGEAFF
size: .
J: TRBJ1-1
D: .
V: TRBV30

DNA: TGTGCCAGCAGTTACTCTGCTAGCGGGAGATTCCACGAGCAGTACTTC
CDR3: CASSYSASGRFHEQYF
size: few
J: TRBJ2-7
D: TRBD2
V: TRBV6-2/TRBV6-3

DNA: TGTGCCATCAGCCCTAAGGGGCAGGGTGGCTATGGCTACACCTTC
CDR3: CAISPKGQGGYGYTF
size: .
J: TRBJ1-2
D: .
V: TRBV10-3

DNA: TGTGCCAGCAGTGAATTGGGAGGGCCGGGAAACACCATATATTTT
CDR3: CASSELGGPGNTIYF
size: .
J: TRBJ1-3
D: .
V: TRBV25-1

DNA: TGCGCCAGCAGCGTGGCGGGGGGAAACTATGGCTACACCTTC
CDR3: CASSVAGGNYGYTF
size: .
J: TRBJ1-2
D: .
V: TRBV5-1

DNA: TGTGCCACCAGTGTCGCCGAGGGTGAGCAGTTCTTC
CDR3: CATSVAEGEQFF
size: .
J: TRBJ2-1
D: .
V: TRBV24-1

DNA: TGTGCCAGCACAGTCACCAGGGGCACTGAAGCTTTCTTT
CDR3: CASTVTRGTEAFF
size: .
J: TRBJ1-1
D: .
V: TRBV6-5

DNA: TGTGCCAGCAGCTTAGCACAGGGTAATTGGGTCTCCTACGAGCAGTACTTC
CDR3: CASSLAQGNWVSYEQYF
size: .
J: TRBJ2-7
D: .
V: TRBV7-9

DNA: TGCGCCAGCGCCCCGGGACAGGGGGCTAGAGCTGAAGCTTTCTTT
CDR3: CASAPGQGARAEAFF
size: .
J: TRBJ1-1
D: TRBD1
V: TRBV10-2

DNA: TGCAGCGTTGAAGACGAGCCCTTTAGCGGGAGCACAGATACGCAGTATTTT
CDR3: CSVEDEPFSGSTDTQYF
size: .
J: TRBJ2-3
D: TRBD2
V: TRBV29-1

DNA: TGTGCCAGCTCACCCCAACAGGCCCTCTCCTACGAGCAGTACTTC
CDR3: CASSPQQALSYEQYF
size: .
J: TRBJ2-7
D: .
V: TRBV18

DNA: TGTGCCAGCAGTTCCCTAGGGGGGAGGGCCGGACCAGATACGCAGTATTTT
CDR3: CASSSLGGRAGPDTQYF
size: .
J: TRBJ2-3
D: .
V: TRBV3-1/TRBV3-2

DNA: TGTGCCAGCAGCTTAAGGGGGGGACAGGGGTTGGTTGAGCAGTTCTTC
CDR3: CASSLRGGQGLVEQFF
size: .
J: TRBJ2-1
D: TRBD1
V: TRBV11-3

DNA: TGCGCCAGCAGCCCACAGGGGGAGAGATACAAAAACATTCAGTACTTC
CDR3: CASSPQGERYKNIQYF
size: .
J: TRBJ2-4
D: TRBD1
V: TRBV5-1